The rows below give T cell receptor beta chains drawn from one sample of a study of blood T cell repertoires in COVID-19. Clones were sequenced by immunoSEQ multiplex PCR, and TCRdb holds only the in-frame ones, with some missing. The data hold 150,000 or so clones, with about 90% observed a single time. Specimen: peripheral blood. Every receptor here comes from a man in his fifties or sixties with acute or convalescent COVID-19. Each CDR3 is given with its conserved first and last residue. Each record gives: V gene, clone size, J gene, CDR3 length, D gene, CDR3 protein, CDR3 DNA. The D gene is left open where the match is weak. Clone size appears in some rows only: once, few, many, or a class for an expanded clone.

v_call: TRBV18; clone_size: NA; j_call: TRBJ1-2; cdr3_length: 13; d_call: NA; cdr3_aa: CASSPRTEGGYTF; cdr3_nt: TGTGCCAGCTCACCCAGGACAGAGGGTGGCTACACCTTC
v_call: TRBV28; clone_size: NA; j_call: TRBJ1-5; cdr3_length: 14; d_call: NA; cdr3_aa: CASSPPQGEQPQHF; cdr3_nt: TGTGCCAGCAGCCCCCCTCAGGGTGAACAGCCCCAGCATTTT
v_call: TRBV7-9; clone_size: NA; j_call: TRBJ1-3; cdr3_length: 15; d_call: NA; cdr3_aa: CASSLTGSSGNTIYF; cdr3_nt: TGTGCCAGCAGCCTAACGGGATCGTCTGGAAACACCATATATTTT
v_call: TRBV30; clone_size: NA; j_call: TRBJ1-5; cdr3_length: 15; d_call: NA; cdr3_aa: CAWSGGHQTNQPQHF; cdr3_nt: TGTGCCTGGAGTGGCGGGCACCAAACCAACCAGCCCCAGCATTTT
v_call: TRBV4-1; clone_size: NA; j_call: TRBJ1-5; cdr3_length: 15; d_call: NA; cdr3_aa: CASSQDSGRGQPQHF; cdr3_nt: TGCGCCAGCAGCCAAGATTCAGGGCGTGGGCAGCCCCAGCATTTT
v_call: TRBV11-2; clone_size: NA; j_call: TRBJ1-1; cdr3_length: 13; d_call: TRBD1; cdr3_aa: CASRRTGATEAFF; cdr3_nt: TGTGCCAGCAGACGGACAGGGGCCACTGAAGCTTTCTTT
v_call: TRBV9; clone_size: NA; j_call: TRBJ1-5; cdr3_length: 13; d_call: TRBD1; cdr3_aa: CASSPTGDQPQHF; cdr3_nt: TGTGCCAGCAGCCCGACAGGGGATCAGCCCCAGCATTTT
v_call: TRBV3-1/TRBV3-2; clone_size: once; j_call: TRBJ1-4; cdr3_length: 13; d_call: NA; cdr3_aa: CASSQGRAEKLFF; cdr3_nt: TGTGCCAGCAGCCAAGGGAGGGCAGAAAAACTGTTTTTT
v_call: TRBV3-1/TRBV3-2; clone_size: few; j_call: TRBJ2-1; cdr3_length: 13; d_call: TRBD2; cdr3_aa: CASSQGGGGEQFF; cdr3_nt: TGTGCCAGCAGCCAAGGGGGGGGTGGTGAGCAGTTCTTC
v_call: TRBV2; clone_size: NA; j_call: TRBJ2-3; cdr3_length: 15; d_call: TRBD1; cdr3_aa: CATARQTGLGDTQYF; cdr3_nt: TGTGCGACCGCTCGCCAGACAGGGCTCGGAGATACGCAGTATTTT
v_call: TRBV19; clone_size: NA; j_call: TRBJ2-1; cdr3_length: 17; d_call: NA; cdr3_aa: CASSIDRAGSSYNEQFF; cdr3_nt: TGTGCCAGTAGTATAGATCGGGCAGGGTCCTCCTACAATGAGCAGTTCTTC
v_call: TRBV20-1; clone_size: few; j_call: TRBJ1-1; cdr3_length: 11; d_call: NA; cdr3_aa: CSAIGDTEAFF; cdr3_nt: TGCAGTGCTATCGGGGATACTGAAGCTTTCTTT
v_call: TRBV9; clone_size: NA; j_call: TRBJ2-7; cdr3_length: 15; d_call: TRBD2; cdr3_aa: CASSVASSGSYEQYF; cdr3_nt: TGTGCCAGCAGCGTAGCATCTAGCGGGAGTTACGAGCAGTACTTC
v_call: TRBV10-3; clone_size: NA; j_call: TRBJ2-1; cdr3_length: 13; d_call: TRBD2; cdr3_aa: CATGLAGANEQFF; cdr3_nt: TGTGCCACCGGACTAGCGGGAGCCAATGAGCAGTTCTTC
v_call: TRBV9; clone_size: NA; j_call: TRBJ1-4; cdr3_length: 15; d_call: NA; cdr3_aa: CASSVHLGENEKLFF; cdr3_nt: TGTGCCAGCAGCGTTCACCTGGGAGAAAATGAAAAACTGTTTTTT
v_call: TRBV5-5; clone_size: NA; j_call: TRBJ1-2; cdr3_length: 14; d_call: NA; cdr3_aa: CASSFGRANYGYTF; cdr3_nt: TGTGCCAGCAGCTTCGGCAGGGCTAACTATGGCTACACCTTC
v_call: TRBV9; clone_size: NA; j_call: TRBJ2-2; cdr3_length: 16; d_call: NA; cdr3_aa: CASSVGRGAGTGELFF; cdr3_nt: TGTGCCAGCAGCGTAGGACGGGGGGCCGGCACCGGGGAGCTGTTTTTT
v_call: TRBV6-7; clone_size: NA; j_call: TRBJ1-6; cdr3_length: 17; d_call: NA; cdr3_aa: CASSYRGRSSYNSPLHF; cdr3_nt: TGTGCCAGCAGTTACCGAGGCAGAAGCTCCTATAATTCACCCCTCCACTTT
v_call: TRBV29-1; clone_size: NA; j_call: TRBJ2-2; cdr3_length: 12; d_call: TRBD1; cdr3_aa: CSVKQGTGELFF; cdr3_nt: TGCAGCGTTAAACAGGGGACCGGGGAGCTGTTTTTT
v_call: TRBV4-1; clone_size: NA; j_call: TRBJ1-2; cdr3_length: 17; d_call: TRBD1; cdr3_aa: CASSQDPGQGVGYGYTF; cdr3_nt: TGCGCCAGCAGCCAAGATCCGGGACAGGGTGTGGGGTATGGCTACACCTTC
v_call: TRBV12-5; clone_size: NA; j_call: TRBJ1-1; cdr3_length: 16; d_call: NA; cdr3_aa: CASGYQTGTQNTKAFF; cdr3_nt: TGTGCTAGTGGTTACCAAACAGGAACTCAGAACACTAAAGCTTTCTTT
v_call: TRBV19; clone_size: NA; j_call: TRBJ2-1; cdr3_length: 17; d_call: TRBD2; cdr3_aa: CASMRLAGEFGTHEQFF; cdr3_nt: TGTGCCAGTATGAGGCTAGCGGGGGAGTTCGGTACGCATGAGCAGTTCTTC
v_call: TRBV6-6; clone_size: NA; j_call: TRBJ1-1; cdr3_length: 12; d_call: TRBD1; cdr3_aa: CASSHPGQEAFF; cdr3_nt: TGTGCCAGCAGCCACCCGGGACAGGAAGCTTTCTTT
v_call: TRBV6-5; clone_size: few; j_call: TRBJ2-3; cdr3_length: 15; d_call: TRBD2; cdr3_aa: CASSQLAGGRDTQYF; cdr3_nt: TGTGCCAGCAGTCAACTAGCGGGGGGGCGAGATACGCAGTATTTT
v_call: TRBV4-1; clone_size: NA; j_call: TRBJ1-1; cdr3_length: 16; d_call: TRBD1; cdr3_aa: CASRQRQGERNTEAFF; cdr3_nt: TGCGCCAGCAGACAAAGACAGGGAGAGAGGAACACTGAAGCTTTCTTT
v_call: TRBV7-6; clone_size: NA; j_call: TRBJ2-1; cdr3_length: 15; d_call: NA; cdr3_aa: CASSFSWTENNEQFF; cdr3_nt: TGTGCCAGCAGCTTCAGCTGGACAGAAAACAATGAGCAGTTCTTC
v_call: TRBV27; clone_size: NA; j_call: TRBJ2-2; cdr3_length: 18; d_call: NA; cdr3_aa: CASSLLVLTGRPTGELFF; cdr3_nt: TGTGCCAGCAGTTTATTGGTCCTAACAGGTCGGCCCACCGGGGAGCTGTTTTTT
v_call: TRBV7-8; clone_size: NA; j_call: TRBJ2-2; cdr3_length: 13; d_call: TRBD2; cdr3_aa: CASSTSGVWELFF; cdr3_nt: TGTGCCAGCAGTACTAGCGGGGTCTGGGAGCTGTTTTTT
v_call: TRBV2; clone_size: NA; j_call: TRBJ2-2; cdr3_length: 15; d_call: NA; cdr3_aa: CASSETQGSTGELFF; cdr3_nt: TGTGCCAGCAGTGAGACCCAGGGGAGCACCGGGGAGCTGTTTTTT
v_call: TRBV7-8; clone_size: NA; j_call: TRBJ2-1; cdr3_length: 15; d_call: TRBD1; cdr3_aa: CASSTTGQSYNEQFF; cdr3_nt: TGTGCCAGCAGCACGACGGGACAGTCTTACAATGAGCAGTTCTTC
v_call: TRBV20-1; clone_size: NA; j_call: TRBJ2-7; cdr3_length: 14; d_call: TRBD2; cdr3_aa: CSASPSGSSYEQYF; cdr3_nt: TGCAGTGCTAGTCCTAGCGGGAGTTCTTACGAGCAGTACTTC
v_call: TRBV6-5; clone_size: NA; j_call: TRBJ1-3; cdr3_length: 14; d_call: NA; cdr3_aa: CASRPGTSGNTIYF; cdr3_nt: TGTGCCAGCAGACCGGGAACCTCTGGAAACACCATATATTTT
v_call: TRBV10-2; clone_size: NA; j_call: TRBJ2-3; cdr3_length: 18; d_call: TRBD2; cdr3_aa: CASSRGWEVAGIPDTQYF; cdr3_nt: TGCGCCAGCAGTAGGGGCTGGGAGGTAGCGGGAATCCCAGATACGCAGTATTTT
v_call: TRBV11-2; clone_size: NA; j_call: TRBJ2-1; cdr3_length: 16; d_call: NA; cdr3_aa: CASSPLGGLTYNEQFF; cdr3_nt: TGTGCCAGCAGCCCCCTGGGGGGGCTCACCTACAATGAGCAGTTCTTC
v_call: TRBV27; clone_size: NA; j_call: TRBJ1-5; cdr3_length: 14; d_call: NA; cdr3_aa: CASTPAQGHQPQHF; cdr3_nt: TGTGCCAGCACCCCTGCCCAGGGGCATCAGCCCCAGCATTTT
v_call: TRBV7-9; clone_size: NA; j_call: TRBJ1-3; cdr3_length: 16; d_call: NA; cdr3_aa: CASSRLGAHSGNTIYF; cdr3_nt: TGTGCCAGCAGCAGATTAGGGGCACACTCTGGAAACACCATATATTTT
v_call: TRBV6-2/TRBV6-3; clone_size: NA; j_call: TRBJ1-2; cdr3_length: 16; d_call: NA; cdr3_aa: CASSYHQVETGYGYTF; cdr3_nt: TGTGCCAGCAGTTATCATCAAGTGGAGACAGGCTATGGCTACACCTTC
v_call: TRBV5-4; clone_size: NA; j_call: TRBJ2-1; cdr3_length: 15; d_call: NA; cdr3_aa: CASSLGNRGRNEQFF; cdr3_nt: TGTGCCAGCAGCTTGGGTAATCGGGGTAGGAATGAGCAGTTCTTC
v_call: TRBV7-6; clone_size: NA; j_call: TRBJ2-2; cdr3_length: 17; d_call: NA; cdr3_aa: CASRRDLSARGTGELFF; cdr3_nt: TGTGCCAGCAGGAGGGACTTGTCTGCGCGAGGCACCGGGGAGCTGTTTTTT
v_call: TRBV27; clone_size: once; j_call: TRBJ2-1; cdr3_length: 15; d_call: NA; cdr3_aa: CASSDSIREYNEQFF; cdr3_nt: TGTGCCAGCAGTGACTCTATCCGGGAATACAATGAGCAGTTCTTC
v_call: TRBV2; clone_size: NA; j_call: TRBJ1-4; cdr3_length: 14; d_call: TRBD1; cdr3_aa: CASRSTGMGEKLFF; cdr3_nt: TGTGCCAGCAGGTCGACAGGGATGGGTGAAAAACTGTTTTTT
v_call: TRBV7-3; clone_size: NA; j_call: TRBJ1-5; cdr3_length: 13; d_call: TRBD1; cdr3_aa: CASSGDRDQPQHF; cdr3_nt: TGTGCCAGCAGCGGAGACAGGGATCAGCCCCAGCATTTT
v_call: TRBV5-1; clone_size: NA; j_call: TRBJ1-3; cdr3_length: 16; d_call: TRBD1; cdr3_aa: CASSFGPGGQGNTIYF; cdr3_nt: TGCGCCAGCAGCTTCGGTCCTGGGGGACAGGGAAACACCATATATTTT
v_call: TRBV27; clone_size: once; j_call: TRBJ2-2; cdr3_length: 19; d_call: TRBD2; cdr3_aa: CASSSPGLAGGGLAGELFF; cdr3_nt: TGTGCCAGCAGTTCCCCGGGACTAGCGGGAGGAGGGTTGGCCGGGGAGCTGTTTTTT
v_call: TRBV10-3; clone_size: NA; j_call: TRBJ1-1; cdr3_length: 12; d_call: TRBD1; cdr3_aa: CAIRGTATEAFF; cdr3_nt: TGTGCCATCAGAGGGACAGCCACTGAAGCTTTCTTT
v_call: TRBV27; clone_size: NA; j_call: TRBJ2-5; cdr3_length: 13; d_call: NA; cdr3_aa: CASSSILQETQYF; cdr3_nt: TGTGCCAGCAGTTCCATACTCCAAGAGACCCAGTACTTC
v_call: TRBV2; clone_size: NA; j_call: TRBJ2-7; cdr3_length: 15; d_call: TRBD2; cdr3_aa: CASSDWGLAGYEQYF; cdr3_nt: TGTGCCAGCAGTGATTGGGGACTAGCGGGGTACGAGCAGTACTTC
v_call: TRBV10-2; clone_size: NA; j_call: TRBJ1-3; cdr3_length: 15; d_call: TRBD1; cdr3_aa: CASTDRDSSGNTIYF; cdr3_nt: TGCGCCAGCACCGACAGGGATTCATCGGGAAACACCATATATTTT
v_call: TRBV5-1; clone_size: NA; j_call: TRBJ2-1; cdr3_length: 15; d_call: TRBD2; cdr3_aa: CASSSSGRLADEQFF; cdr3_nt: TGCGCCAGCAGCTCTTCAGGTAGACTAGCCGATGAGCAGTTCTTC
v_call: TRBV27; clone_size: NA; j_call: TRBJ1-2; cdr3_length: 13; d_call: TRBD1; cdr3_aa: CASSLGQGVGYTF; cdr3_nt: TGTGCCAGCAGTCTAGGACAGGGGGTCGGCTACACCTTC
v_call: TRBV6-1; clone_size: NA; j_call: TRBJ2-3; cdr3_length: 14; d_call: TRBD2; cdr3_aa: CASSEAGGLDTQYF; cdr3_nt: TGTGCCAGCAGTGAGGCGGGAGGTTTGGATACGCAGTATTTT
v_call: TRBV3-1/TRBV3-2; clone_size: NA; j_call: TRBJ1-2; cdr3_length: 14; d_call: NA; cdr3_aa: CASSPPTNSGGYTF; cdr3_nt: TGTGCCAGCAGCCCACCCACTAACTCGGGGGGCTACACCTTC
v_call: TRBV6-5; clone_size: NA; j_call: TRBJ1-3; cdr3_length: 12; d_call: NA; cdr3_aa: CASRTGGNTIYF; cdr3_nt: TGTGCCAGCAGAACCGGGGGAAACACCATATATTTT
v_call: TRBV27; clone_size: NA; j_call: TRBJ2-7; cdr3_length: 14; d_call: NA; cdr3_aa: CASSSYRDNYEQYF; cdr3_nt: TGTGCCAGCAGTTCTTACCGGGACAACTACGAGCAGTACTTC
v_call: TRBV2; clone_size: NA; j_call: TRBJ2-2; cdr3_length: 15; d_call: TRBD1; cdr3_aa: CASISGQGFSGELFF; cdr3_nt: TGTGCCAGCATTTCCGGACAGGGTTTTTCCGGGGAGCTGTTTTTT
v_call: TRBV15; clone_size: NA; j_call: TRBJ1-4; cdr3_length: 15; d_call: TRBD1; cdr3_aa: CATSPRDRGLEKLFF; cdr3_nt: TGTGCCACCAGCCCCCGGGACAGGGGGCTTGAAAAACTGTTTTTT
v_call: TRBV4-2; clone_size: medium-sized; j_call: TRBJ1-2; cdr3_length: 16; d_call: NA; cdr3_aa: CASSQDRIRINYGYTF; cdr3_nt: TGTGCCAGCAGCCAAGATCGGATCAGGATTAACTATGGCTACACCTTC